The 5 T cell receptor beta chains listed next were all sequenced from one sample in a study of regulatory T cells in long-lasting Graves disease. Time point: persistent/refractory GD, antithyroid drugs over 5 years with positive TRAb. PBMCs were the source of the RNA used for TCR sequencing. According to the study, TCR beta libraries were built with iRepertoire HTBI primers and CDR3-region Arm-PCR. One entry per CDR3 protein results from TCRdb running MiXCR on the multiplex PCR reads. Of around 460,000 distinct CDR3 sequences listed, about 20% were seen once; the top ten hold roughly 13%. The specimen comprised peripheral blood mononuclear cells (PBMCs), sampled when the disease was refractory, from a patient treated with antithyroid drugs. Receptors originate from a female donor with Graves disease.

The chain carries TRBV19 and TRBJ2-5; 11 bases are shared with TRBD2. The CDR3 covers 15 residues. Germline-derived CDR1 and CDR2 are LNHDA and SQIVND (reference sequence). Trimming cost V 3 bases and J 5 bases; bases outside gene matches: 5. The CDR3 is CASSMVTSGGETQYF. CDR3 bases: TGTGCCAGTAGTATGGTAACTAGCGGGGGTGAGACCCAGTACTTC.

This clonotype has more than one count but fewer than ten. The chain has TRBV20-1 and TRBJ1-1; D is possibly TRBD1 (6 bases). Trimming cost V 1 base and J 1 base, with 16 bases left between them. This CDR3 is built from 16 residues. Germline V gene lookup returns CDR1 DFQATT and CDR2 SNEGSKA (reference sequence). CDR3 in amino acids: CSARGGIGQWNTEAFF. CDR3 bases: TGCAGTGCTAGAGGAGGCATTGGACAGTGGAACACTGAAGCTTTCTTT.

This clonotype was detected a few times. The V and J genes are TRBV24-1 and TRBJ2-7, with TRBD1 matching 8 bases. The CDR3 is 14 amino acids. Trimming removed 3 bases from V and 3 bases from J; junction bases left unmatched: 3. Germline V CDR1 and CDR2: KGHDR, SFDVKD. The DNA for the CDR3 is TGTGCCACCAGTGATGCGGACAGGGACTACGAGCAGTACTTC. Translation: CATSDADRDYEQYF.

This chain links TRBV20-1 with TRBJ2-1, with TRBD2 matching over 11 bases. With V trimmed by 4 bases and J by 3 bases, 5 bases remained unmatched. Germline lookup yields CDR1 DFQATT and CDR2 SNEGSKA (reference sequence). The CDR3 is made up of 15 amino acids. This chain's CDR3 is CSANSLAGGYNEQFF. The CDR3 DNA sequence: TGCAGTGCTAACTCGCTAGCGGGGGGCTACAATGAGCAGTTCTTC.

The chain couples TRBV11-2 to TRBJ2-6; D perhaps matches TRBD2 (5 bases). Germline V gene lookup returns CDR1 SGHAT and CDR2 FQNNGV. The CDR3 is 14 residues long. V lost 8 bases and J lost 0, with 8 bases in between. The CDR3 spells CASAEGSGANVLTF. The CDR3 DNA reads as TGTGCCAGCGCAGAGGGCTCTGGGGCCAACGTCCTGACTTTC.